This T cell receptor (beta chain) was recovered during a study of shared clonotypes between healthy human individuals. Produced via immunoSEQ multiplex PCR; TCRdb's table is partial and in-frame only. The sample shows 520,000 or so clones, 70% to 80% of them seen only once. In the case of this clone: Its ends do not fully match the called genes, so a read error is possible.

The CDR3 is 11 amino acids. Germline CDR1 reads MNHEY; CDR2 reads SVGAGI. The chain combines TRBV6-5 with TRBJ2-7; D remains ambiguous. Specimen: PBMCs. The TCR sequence derives from a woman aged 40 to 55 in good health. Some clones in this sample may be carry-over from other donors' samples. The CDR3 is CASSSTYEQYF. CDR3 nucleotide sequence: TGTGCCAGCAGTTCCACCTATGAGCAGTACTTC.